The 3 T cell receptor beta chains listed next were all sequenced from one sample in a study of HIV-infected patients and healthy controls. Antiretroviral therapy had run roughly three months, about 14 weeks, before follow-up blood collection. No cell fractionation was done, so the repertoire covers all unsorted peripheral blood T cells. cDNA was made from approximately 0.55 ug RNA using alpha and beta constant primers. Separate chain-specific third strand synthesis with multiplexing indices produced the alpha and beta libraries. TCRdb passed the 5' RACE reads through MiXCR, listing each CDR3 protein once. The sample carries approximately 7,000 distinct CDR3 sequences, 7.4% recorded once. The sample here was blood, taken during antiretroviral therapy. The receptor set was obtained from an adult with HIV infection.

This clonotype is medium-sized (0.01 to 0.1%). The chain employs TRBV27 and TRBJ2-5; 9 bases match TRBD1. The germline gives CDR1 MNHEY, CDR2 SMNVEV (reference sequence). J was trimmed by 5 bases and V by 3 bases; bases with no gene match: 10. The CDR3 covers 16 residues. The CDR3 loop is CASSLTRTGAWETQYF. The CDR3 coding sequence is TGTGCCAGCAGTTTGACGAGGACAGGGGCTTGGGAGACCCAGTACTTC.

This clonotype rates as medium-sized (0.01 to 0.1%). This chain connects TRBV7-2 to TRBJ2-3; TRBD1 agrees at 7 bases. Germline V gives CDR1 SGHTA, CDR2 FQGNSA. The CDR3 has 13 amino acids. V lost 5 bases and J lost 3; bases outside the gene matches: 2. The CDR3 reads CASSRQGTDTQYF. The DNA of the CDR3 is TGTGCCAGCAGCCGACAGGGTACAGATACGCAGTATTTT.

This clonotype is termed medium-sized. The rearrangement joins TRBV10-3 to TRBJ2-1; D gene ambiguous. CDR1 is ENHRY, CDR2 SYGVKD, per germline. The CDR3 totals 13 residues. V was pared by 0 bases and J by 8 bases, with 8 bases between. CDR3 bases: TGTGCCATCAGTGAGTCTCTGGCTCATGAGCAGTTCTTC. This codes for CAISESLAHEQFF.